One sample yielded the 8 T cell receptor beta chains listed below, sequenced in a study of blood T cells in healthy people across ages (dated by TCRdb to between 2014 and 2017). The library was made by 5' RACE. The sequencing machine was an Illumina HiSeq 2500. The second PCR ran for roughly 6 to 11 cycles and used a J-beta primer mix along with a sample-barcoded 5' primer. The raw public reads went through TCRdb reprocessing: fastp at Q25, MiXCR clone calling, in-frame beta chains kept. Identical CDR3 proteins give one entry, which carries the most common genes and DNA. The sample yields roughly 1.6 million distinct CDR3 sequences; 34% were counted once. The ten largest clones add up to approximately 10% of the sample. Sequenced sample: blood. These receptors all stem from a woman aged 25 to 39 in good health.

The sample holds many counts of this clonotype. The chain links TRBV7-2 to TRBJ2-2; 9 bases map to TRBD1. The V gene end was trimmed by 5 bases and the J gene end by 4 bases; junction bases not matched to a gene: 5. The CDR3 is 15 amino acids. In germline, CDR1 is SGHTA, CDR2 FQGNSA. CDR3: CASSPGTGRTGELFF. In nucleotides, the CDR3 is TGTGCCAGCAGCCCCGGGACAGGGCGCACCGGGGAGCTGTTTTTT. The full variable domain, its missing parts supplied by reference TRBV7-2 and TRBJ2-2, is GAGVSQSPSNKVTEKGKDVELRCDPISGHTALYWYRQSLGQGLEFLIYFQGNSAPDKSGLPSDRFSAERTGGSVSTLTIQRTQQEDSAVYLCASSPGTGRTGELFFGEGSRLTVL.

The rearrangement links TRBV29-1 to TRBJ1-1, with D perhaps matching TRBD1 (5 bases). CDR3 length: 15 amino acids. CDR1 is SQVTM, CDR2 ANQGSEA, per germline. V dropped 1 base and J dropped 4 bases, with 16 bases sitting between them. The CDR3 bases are TGCAGCGTTGAAGGGAGGGGCCCTTTGAGCACTGAAGCTTTCTTT. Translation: CSVEGRGPLSTEAFF.

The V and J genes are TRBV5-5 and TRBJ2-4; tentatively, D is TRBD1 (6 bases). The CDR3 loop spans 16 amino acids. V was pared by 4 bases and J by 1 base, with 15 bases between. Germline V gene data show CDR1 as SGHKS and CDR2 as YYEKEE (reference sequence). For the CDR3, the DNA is TGTGCCAGCAGCACACAGGGTATTTTGGCCAAAAACATTCAGTACTTC. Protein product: CASSTQGILAKNIQYF.

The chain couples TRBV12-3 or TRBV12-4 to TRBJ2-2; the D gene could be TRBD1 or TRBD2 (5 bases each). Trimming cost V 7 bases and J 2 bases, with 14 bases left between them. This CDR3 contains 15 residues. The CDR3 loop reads CASTPSGSNTGELFF. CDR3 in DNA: TGTGCCAGCACCCCGTCAGGGAGCAACACCGGGGAGCTGTTTTTT.

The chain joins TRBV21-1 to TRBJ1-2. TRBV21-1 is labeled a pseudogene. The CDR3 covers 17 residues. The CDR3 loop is CASSKALEDGEAYGYTF. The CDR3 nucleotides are TGTGCCAGCAGCAAAGCGCTCGAAGACGGGGAAGCCTATGGCTACACCTTC.

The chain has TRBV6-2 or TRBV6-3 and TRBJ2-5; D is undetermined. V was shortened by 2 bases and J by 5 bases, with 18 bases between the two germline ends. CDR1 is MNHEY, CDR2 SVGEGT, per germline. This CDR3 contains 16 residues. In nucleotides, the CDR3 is TGTGCCAGCAGTTACCGGACGGTCAACCCCACTGAGACCCAGTACTTC. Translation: CASSYRTVNPTETQYF.

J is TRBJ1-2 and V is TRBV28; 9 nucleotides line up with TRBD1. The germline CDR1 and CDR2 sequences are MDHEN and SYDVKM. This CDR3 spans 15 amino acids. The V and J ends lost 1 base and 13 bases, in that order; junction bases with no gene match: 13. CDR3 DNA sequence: TGTGCCAGCAGTTTATCGGACAGGGGATTACAATTCTCCACCTTC. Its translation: CASSLSDRGLQFSTF.

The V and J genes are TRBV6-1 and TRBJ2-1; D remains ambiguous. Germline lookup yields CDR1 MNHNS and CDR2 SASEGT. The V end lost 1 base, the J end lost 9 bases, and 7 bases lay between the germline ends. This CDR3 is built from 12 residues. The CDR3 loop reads CASSEGWTEQFF. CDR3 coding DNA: TGTGCCAGCAGTGAAGGGTGGACTGAGCAGTTCTTC.